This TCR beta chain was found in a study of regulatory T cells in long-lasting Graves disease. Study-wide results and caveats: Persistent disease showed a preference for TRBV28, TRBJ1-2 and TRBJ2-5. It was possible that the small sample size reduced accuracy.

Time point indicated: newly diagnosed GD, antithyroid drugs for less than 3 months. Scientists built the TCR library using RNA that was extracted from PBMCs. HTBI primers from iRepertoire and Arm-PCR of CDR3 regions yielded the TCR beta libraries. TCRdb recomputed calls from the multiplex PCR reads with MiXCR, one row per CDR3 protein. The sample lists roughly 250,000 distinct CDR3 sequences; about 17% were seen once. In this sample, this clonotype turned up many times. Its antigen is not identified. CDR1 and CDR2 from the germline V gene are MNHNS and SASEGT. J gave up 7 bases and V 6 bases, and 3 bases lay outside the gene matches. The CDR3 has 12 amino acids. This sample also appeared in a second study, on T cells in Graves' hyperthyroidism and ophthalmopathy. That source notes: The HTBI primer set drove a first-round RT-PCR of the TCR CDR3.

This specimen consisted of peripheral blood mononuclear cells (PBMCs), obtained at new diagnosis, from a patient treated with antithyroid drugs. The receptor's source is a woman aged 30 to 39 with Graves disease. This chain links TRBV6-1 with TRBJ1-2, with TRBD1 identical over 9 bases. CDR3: CASRQGALGYTF. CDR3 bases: TGTGCCAGCAGACAGGGGGCGCTTGGCTACACCTTC.